These 25 T cell receptor beta chains came from one sample sequenced in a study of neoadjuvant anti-PD-1 for oral cavity cancer. As to time point: after neoadjuvant nivolumab, at surgical resection. Data came from immunoSEQ multiplex PCR; TCRdb stores just in-frame clones and leaves some out. This sample has approximately 43,000 clones; about three quarters occur once, and the top ten carry around 4.8%. Specimen: PBMCs, collected after nivolumab (anti-PD-1) treatment. The receptors originated from a person aged 40 to 85 with oral cavity squamous cell carcinoma.

The chain couples TRBV27 to TRBJ2-5; 14 positions agree with TRBD2. This CDR3 has 16 residues. Trimming cost V 11 bases and J 2 bases; bases outside gene matches: 10. CDR1 is MNHEY and CDR2 is SMNVEV in the germline V gene (reference sequence). CDR3 residues: CAGPGTSGGAQETQYF. The CDR3 bases are TGTGCCGGACCCGGGACTAGCGGGGGAGCACAAGAGACCCAGTACTTC.

The chain has TRBV5-1 and TRBJ2-7; 9 positions agree with TRBD2. The CDR3 totals 16 residues. From germline, CDR1 is SGHRS and CDR2 YFSETQ. V lost 3 bases and J lost 0; bases outside the gene matches: 7. The CDR3 nucleotides are TGCGCCAGCAGCTCCTCGACTAGCGGAAGCTCCTACGAGCAGTACTTC. This encodes CASSSSTSGSSYEQYF.

The rearrangement uses TRBV27 and TRBJ1-1; maybe TRBD1 (5 bases). V lost 3 bases and J lost 1, with 18 bases in between. The length of the CDR3 is 17 residues. Germline-derived CDR1 and CDR2 are MNHEY and SMNVEV (reference sequence). Here the CDR3 DNA reads TGTGCCAGCAGTTTTTTTGCCGGGGGAACAAAGAACACTGAAGCTTTCTTT. Translated, it gives CASSFFAGGTKNTEAFF.

The chain carries TRBV27 and TRBJ1-1, with unresolved D. The CDR3 extends over 17 amino acids. Trimming removed 0 bases from V and 3 bases from J, with 17 bases in between. CDR1 is MNHEY and CDR2 is SMNVEV in the germline V gene (reference sequence). In DNA form, the CDR3 reads TGTGCCAGCAGTTTATCGAAGTGGAGTGCCAAATACACTGAAGCTTTCTTT. This translates into CASSLSKWSAKYTEAFF.

This clone was recorded only once. J is TRBJ1-1 and V is TRBV7-3; no clear D. Trimming pared 5 bases from V and 0 bases from J, leaving 16 bases between. CDR3 length equals 16 residues. Germline V gives CDR1 SGHTA, CDR2 FQGTGA. CDR3 bases: TGTGCCAGCAGCCTAAGCCCGGCTGCCATGAACACTGAAGCTTTCTTT. This sequence encodes CASSLSPAAMNTEAFF.

The V gene is TRBV5-4, the J gene TRBJ1-1, with 7 bases lining up with TRBD1. V shed 4 bases, J shed 3 bases, and the junction held 9 bases outside the gene matches. There are 15 residues in the CDR3. Germline assignment: CDR1 SGHNT and CDR2 YYREEE (reference sequence). The CDR3 here is CASSPQGTVDTEAFF. The CDR3, as DNA: TGTGCCAGCAGCCCACAGGGGACGGTAGACACTGAAGCTTTCTTT.

The V and J genes are TRBV30 and TRBJ1-5; D not resolved. Germline CDR1 and CDR2: GTSNPN and SVGIG (reference sequence). The CDR3 is 16 residues long. The V end was cut by 5 bases, the J end by 0 bases, with 17 bases between. CDR3 sequence (DNA): TGTGCCTGGGGCGAGGGAGAGAGGGCTAGCAATCAGCCCCAGCATTTT. Translating it yields CAWGEGERASNQPQHF. The full variable domain, in which reference TRBV30 and TRBJ1-5 provide the parts outside the CDR3, is SQTIHQWPATLVQPVGSPLSLECTVEGTSNPNLYWYRQAAGRGLQLLFYSVGIGQISSEVPQNLSASRPQDRQFILSSKKLLLSDSGFYLCAWGEGERASNQPQHFGDGTRLSIL.

The chain combines TRBV7-9 with TRBJ2-5; D call uncertain. Trimming removed 3 bases at V and 2 bases at J, with 13 bases between. The CDR3 runs to 15 residues. Germline CDR1 reads SEHNR; CDR2 reads FQNEAQ (reference sequence). CDR3 sequence reads: CASSFWARKQETQYF. The CDR3 DNA reads TGTGCCAGCAGCTTTTGGGCGCGCAAACAAGAGACCCAGTACTTC. The whole variable domain, remainder taken from reference TRBV7-9 and TRBJ2-5, is DTGVSQNPRHKITKRGQNVTFRCDPISEHNRLYWYRQTLGQGPEFLTYFQNEAQLEKSRLLSDRFSAERPKGSFSTLEIQRTEQGDSAMYLCASSFWARKQETQYFGPGTRLLVL.

The rearrangement uses TRBV28 and TRBJ1-6; a possible D gene is TRBD1 (5 bases). There are 16 residues in the CDR3. V lost 2 bases to trimming and J lost 7 bases, with 15 bases between them. The V gene's germline CDR1 is MDHEN and CDR2 SYDVKM. CDR3 residues: CASSLPGDGSNSPLHF. CDR3 DNA sequence: TGTGCCAGCAGTTTACCCGGGGACGGGAGCAATTCACCCCTCCACTTT. Full variable domain (missing parts from reference TRBV28 and TRBJ1-6): DVKVTQSSRYLVKRTGEKVFLECVQDMDHENMFWYRQDPGLGLRLIYFSYDVKMKEKGDIPEGYSVSREKKERFSLILESASTNQTSMYLCASSLPGDGSNSPLHFGNGTRLTVT.

The chain links TRBV6-5 to TRBJ1-1; no firm D call. Germline V gene sequence: CDR1 MNHEY, CDR2 SVGAGI. Between the trimmed V and J ends, which lost 2 bases and 4 bases, there was a span of 11 bases. This CDR3 has 14 amino acids. The CDR3 bases are TGTGCCAGCAGTTACGGAGGTTTGGGCACTGAAGCTTTCTTT. It specifies CASSYGGLGTEAFF.

The rearrangement uses TRBV11-2 and TRBJ2-7; D gene ambiguous. V was shortened by 3 bases and J by 4 bases, with 4 bases between the two germline ends. Per germline, CDR1 SGHAT and CDR2 FQNNGV. This CDR3 is built from 11 residues. The CDR3 spells CASSLRYEQYF. The CDR3 coding sequence is TGTGCCAGCAGCTTGAGATACGAGCAGTACTTC.

The chain joins TRBV6-1 to TRBJ1-3, with TRBD1 matching 7 bases. The CDR3 is 17 amino acids. The V and J ends lost 0 bases and 0 bases, in that order; junction bases with no gene match: 5. Germline loops: CDR1 MNHNS, CDR2 SASEGT. CDR3 nucleotides: TGTGCCAGCAGTGAAGCGCCGGGACAGCTCTCTGGAAACACCATATATTTT. Translation gives CASSEAPGQLSGNTIYF.

J is TRBJ1-2 and V is TRBV29-1; D perhaps matches TRBD1 (6 bases). Germline CDR1 is SQVTM and CDR2 is ANQGSEA. This CDR3 has 14 residues. V dropped 6 bases and J dropped 8 bases, with 22 bases sitting between them. The CDR3 loop is CSVTRPGGLGGYTF. The CDR3 nucleotides are TGCAGCGTCACCCGCCCGGGGGGGCTGGGCGGCTACACCTTC.

A single count supports this clone. The CDR3 nucleotides read TGTGCCACCAGCAGAGACACGGGGGGGCAAGAGACCCAGTACTTC. It encodes CATSRDTGGQETQYF. The J gene is TRBJ2-5, the V gene TRBV15, with 8 bases fitting TRBD2. CDR1 is LNHNV and CDR2 is YYDKDF in the germline V gene (reference sequence). The CDR3 runs to 15 residues. Trimming took 0 bases from V and 2 from J; bases not matched to a gene: 2.

Only a few counts were recorded for this clone. This chain connects TRBV29-1 to TRBJ2-7, with 11 positions matching TRBD2. Germline V gives CDR1 SQVTM, CDR2 ANQGSEA. V was clipped by 4 bases and J by 7 bases; unmatched bases: 9. The CDR3 has 14 amino acids. The CDR3 nucleotides read TGCAGCGTTGTTGCTAGCGGGAGGCAGGAGGAGCAGTACTTC. It yields the protein CSVVASGRQEEQYF.

The chain links TRBV5-1 to TRBJ1-2; D gene uncertain. Germline V lookup: CDR1 SGHRS, CDR2 YFSETQ. CDR3 size: 14 residues. V lost 0 bases to trimming and J lost 0 bases, with 6 bases between them. Here the CDR3 DNA reads TGCGCCAGCAGCTTGGGACTTTCTAACTATGGCTACACCTTC. Its translation is CASSLGLSNYGYTF. The full variable domain, with the rest looked up from reference TRBV5-1 and TRBJ1-2, is KAGVTQTPRYLIKTRGQQVTLSCSPISGHRSVSWYQQTPGQGLQFLFEYFSETQRNKGNFPGRFSGRQFSNSRSEMNVSTLELGDSALYLCASSLGLSNYGYTFGSGTRLTVV.

The rearrangement joins TRBV5-5 to TRBJ1-1; tentative D call: TRBD1 (5 bases). The CDR3 consists of 16 residues. Germline V lookup: CDR1 SGHKS, CDR2 YYEKEE (reference sequence). V was pared by 0 bases and J by 5 bases, with 17 bases between. CDR3 nucleotide sequence: TGTGCCAGCAGCTTGGGGGATTCGGCAGGGAGAACTGAAGCTTTCTTT. Translation: CASSLGDSAGRTEAFF. The whole variable domain, remainder taken from reference TRBV5-5 and TRBJ1-1, is DAGVTQSPTHLIKTRGQQVTLRCSPISGHKSVSWYQQVLGQGPQFIFQYYEKEERGRGNFPDRFSARQFPNYSSELNVNALLLGDSALYLCASSLGDSAGRTEAFFGQGTRLTVV.

The chain is built from TRBV6-5 and TRBJ1-6; D gene unclear. Germline V lookup: CDR1 MNHEY, CDR2 SVGAGI. V was clipped by 6 bases and J by 7 bases, with 7 bases between them. The length of the CDR3 is 12 residues. The CDR3 loop reads CASRTSNSPLHF. The CDR3, as DNA: TGTGCCAGCAGAACATCGAATTCACCCCTCCACTTT.

This chain connects TRBV19 to TRBJ2-1; perhaps TRBD2 as D (5 bases). Between the trimmed V and J ends, which lost 4 bases and 4 bases, there was a span of 20 bases. Germline V gene data show CDR1 as LNHDA and CDR2 as SQIVND (reference sequence). This CDR3 contains 17 residues. In DNA, the CDR3 is TGTGCCAGTAGTACCCCTTTAAGGGCGGGTGTTTACAATGAGCAGTTCTTC. It specifies CASSTPLRAGVYNEQFF.

The chain carries TRBV7-9 and TRBJ2-7, with 9 bases fitting TRBD2. Trimming cost V 5 bases and J 5 bases; bases outside gene matches: 7. CDR3 length: 14 amino acids. Germline lookup yields CDR1 SEHNR and CDR2 FQNEAQ (reference sequence). As DNA, the CDR3 is TGTGCCAGCAGCGCGGGACTAGCACGCGACGAGCAGTACTTC. Translating it yields CASSAGLARDEQYF.

The V and J genes are TRBV2 and TRBJ1-3; the match to TRBD1 covers 11 bases. CDR1 and CDR2 (germline): SNHLY, FYNNEI. The CDR3 length is 17 residues. V lost 5 bases to trimming and J lost 3 bases; unmatched junction nucleotides: 9. The CDR3 region is CASSMDRGRIGGNTIYF. The CDR3 DNA is TGTGCCAGCAGTATGGACAGGGGGCGGATTGGTGGAAACACCATATATTTT.

CDR3 loop: CASSAQGNYGYTF. CDR3 DNA sequence: TGTGCCAGCAGTGCACAGGGAAACTATGGCTACACCTTC. The V gene is TRBV2, the J gene TRBJ1-2, with D perhaps TRBD1 (6 bases). Deletions cut 4 bases from V and 2 bases from J, with 8 bases between. CDR3 length equals 13 residues. Germline lookup yields CDR1 SNHLY and CDR2 FYNNEI.

The V call is TRBV27, the J call TRBJ2-1; unclear D gene. This CDR3 contains 16 residues. V gave up 0 bases and J gave up 4 bases, with 13 bases separating them. Germline-derived CDR1 and CDR2 are MNHEY and SMNVEV (reference sequence). CDR3 DNA sequence: TGTGCCAGCAGTTTATCCGACACCTTAGGGTACAATGAGCAGTTCTTC. Amino acid sequence: CASSLSDTLGYNEQFF.

The rearrangement uses TRBV28 and TRBJ1-1; a possible D gene is TRBD1 (6 bases). V lost 5 bases and J 9 bases, leaving 13 bases between the germline ends. Germline CDR1 and CDR2: MDHEN and SYDVKM. The CDR3 runs 12 residues. CDR3 loop: CASSPSGGKAFF. DNA of the CDR3: TGTGCCAGCAGTCCCTCCGGGGGCAAAGCTTTCTTT.

The chain employs TRBV2 and TRBJ2-5, with TRBD1 matching 7 bases. Unmatched junction bases numbered 2, after V lost 6 bases and J lost 1 base. The CDR3 loop spans 13 amino acids. CDR1 SNHLY and CDR2 FYNNEI come from the germline V gene. This CDR3 reads CASRRDSQETQYF. Here the CDR3 DNA reads TGTGCCAGCAGGAGGGACAGCCAAGAGACCCAGTACTTC.